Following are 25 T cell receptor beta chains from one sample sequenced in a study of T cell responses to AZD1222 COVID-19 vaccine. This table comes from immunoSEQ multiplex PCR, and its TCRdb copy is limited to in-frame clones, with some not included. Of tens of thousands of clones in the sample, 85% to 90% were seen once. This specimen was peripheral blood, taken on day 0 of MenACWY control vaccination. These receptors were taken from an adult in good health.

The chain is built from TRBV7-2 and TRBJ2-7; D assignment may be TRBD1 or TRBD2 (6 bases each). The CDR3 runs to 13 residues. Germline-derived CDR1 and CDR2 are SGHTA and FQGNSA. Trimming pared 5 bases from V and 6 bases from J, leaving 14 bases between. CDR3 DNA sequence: TGTGCCAGCAGCCGGTACACGGGGGCCGAGCAGTACTTC. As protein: CASSRYTGAEQYF.

This chain's CDR3 is CSASNPTGNTEAFF. CDR3 nucleotide sequence: TGCAGTGCTAGTAACCCGACAGGGAACACTGAAGCTTTCTTT. The chain links TRBV20-1 to TRBJ1-1; a weak D match, TRBD1 (6 bases). CDR1 is DFQATT and CDR2 is SNEGSKA in the germline V gene (reference sequence). The CDR3 totals 14 residues. With 3 bases removed from V and 1 base from J, the gap between germline ends came to 12 bases.

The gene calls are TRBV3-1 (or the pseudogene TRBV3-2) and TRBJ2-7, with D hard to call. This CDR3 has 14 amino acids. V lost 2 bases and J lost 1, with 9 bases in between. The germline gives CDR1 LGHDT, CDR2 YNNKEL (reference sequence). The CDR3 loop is CASSQSLASYEQYF. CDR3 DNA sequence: TGTGCCAGCAGCCAAAGCCTGGCTTCCTACGAGCAGTACTTC.

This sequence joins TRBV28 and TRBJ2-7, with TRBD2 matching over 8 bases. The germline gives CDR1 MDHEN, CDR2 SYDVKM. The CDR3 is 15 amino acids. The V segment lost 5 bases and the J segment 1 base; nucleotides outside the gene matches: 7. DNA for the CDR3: TGTGCCAGCAGTAGGAGCGGGAGTGGGTCCTACGAGCAGTACTTC. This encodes CASSRSGSGSYEQYF.

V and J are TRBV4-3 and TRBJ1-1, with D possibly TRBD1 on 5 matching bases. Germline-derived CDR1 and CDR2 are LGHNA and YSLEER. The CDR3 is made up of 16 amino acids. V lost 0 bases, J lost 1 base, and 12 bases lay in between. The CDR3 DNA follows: TGCGCCAGCAGCCAAGATTGGGGGGGAAGGAACACTGAAGCTTTCTTT. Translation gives CASSQDWGGRNTEAFF.

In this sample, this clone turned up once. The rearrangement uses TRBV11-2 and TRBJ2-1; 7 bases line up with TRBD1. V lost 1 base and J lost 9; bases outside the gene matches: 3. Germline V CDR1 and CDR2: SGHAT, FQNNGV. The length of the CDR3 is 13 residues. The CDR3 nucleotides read TGTGCCAGCAGCTTAGTACAGGGGCCTGAGCAGTTCTTC. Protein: CASSLVQGPEQFF.

The CDR3 DNA follows: TGTGCCAGTGGGGGAGCGGGACAGGGGAATCAGCCCCAGCATTTT. This codes for CASGGAGQGNQPQHF. The chain uses TRBV19 and TRBJ1-5, with TRBD1 identical over 10 bases. The germline CDR1 and CDR2 sequences are LNHDA and SQIVND (reference sequence). The CDR3 covers 15 residues. V dropped 8 bases and J dropped 4; count of bases not matched to a gene: 8. Filled out from reference TRBV19 and TRBJ1-5, the complete variable domain reads DGGITQSPKYLFRKEGQNVTLSCEQNLNHDAMYWYRQDPGQGLRLIYYSQIVNDFQKGDIAEGYSVSREKKESFPLTVTSAQKNPTAFYLCASGGAGQGNQPQHFGDGTRLSIL.

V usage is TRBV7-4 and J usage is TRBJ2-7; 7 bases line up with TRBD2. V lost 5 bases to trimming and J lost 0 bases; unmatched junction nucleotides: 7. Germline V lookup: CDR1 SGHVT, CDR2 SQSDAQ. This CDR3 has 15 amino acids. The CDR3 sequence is CASSPCRLASYEQYF. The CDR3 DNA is TGTGCCAGCAGCCCTTGCAGACTAGCCTCCTACGAGCAGTACTTC.

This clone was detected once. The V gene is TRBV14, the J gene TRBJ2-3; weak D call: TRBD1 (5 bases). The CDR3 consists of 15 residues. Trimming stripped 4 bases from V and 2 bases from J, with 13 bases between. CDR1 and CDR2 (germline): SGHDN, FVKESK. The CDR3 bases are TGTGCCAGCAGCCCGACAGTGTTGAACACAGATACGCAGTATTTT. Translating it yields CASSPTVLNTDTQYF.

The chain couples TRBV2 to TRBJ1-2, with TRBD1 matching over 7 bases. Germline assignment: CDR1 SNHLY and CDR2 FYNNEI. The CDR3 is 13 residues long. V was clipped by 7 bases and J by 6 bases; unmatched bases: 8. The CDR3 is CASILTGRNGYTF. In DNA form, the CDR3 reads TGTGCCAGCATCCTGACAGGGAGGAATGGCTACACCTTC. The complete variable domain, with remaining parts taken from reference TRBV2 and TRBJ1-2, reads EPEVTQTPSHQVTQMGQEVILRCVPISNHLYFYWYRQILGQKVEFLVSFYNNEISEKSEIFDDQFSVERPDGSNFTLKIRSTKLEDSAMYFCASILTGRNGYTFGSGTRLTVV.

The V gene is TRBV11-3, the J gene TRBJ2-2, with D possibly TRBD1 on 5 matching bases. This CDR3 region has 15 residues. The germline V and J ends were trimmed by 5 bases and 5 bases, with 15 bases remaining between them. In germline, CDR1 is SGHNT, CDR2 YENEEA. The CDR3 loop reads CASSPQGWVTGELFF. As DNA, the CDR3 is TGTGCCAGCAGCCCCCAGGGCTGGGTTACCGGGGAGCTGTTTTTT.

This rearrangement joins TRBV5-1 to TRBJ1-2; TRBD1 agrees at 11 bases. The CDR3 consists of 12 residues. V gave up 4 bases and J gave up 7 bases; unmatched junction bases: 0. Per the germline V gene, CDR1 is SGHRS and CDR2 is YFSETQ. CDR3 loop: CASSGQGAGYTF. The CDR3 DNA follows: TGCGCCAGCAGCGGACAGGGGGCTGGCTACACCTTC.

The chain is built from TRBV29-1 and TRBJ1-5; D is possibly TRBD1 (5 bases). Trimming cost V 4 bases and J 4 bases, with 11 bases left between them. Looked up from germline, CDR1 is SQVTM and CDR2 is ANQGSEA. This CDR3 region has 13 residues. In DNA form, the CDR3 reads TGCAGCGTTGGATTCGGGGGGAATCAGCCCCAGCATTTT. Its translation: CSVGFGGNQPQHF.

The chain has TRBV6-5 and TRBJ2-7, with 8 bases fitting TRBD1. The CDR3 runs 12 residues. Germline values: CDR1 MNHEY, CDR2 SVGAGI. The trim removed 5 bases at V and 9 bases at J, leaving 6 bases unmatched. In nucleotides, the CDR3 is TGTGCCAGCAGTCCCGGACAGGGCCGGCAGTACTTC. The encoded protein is CASSPGQGRQYF.

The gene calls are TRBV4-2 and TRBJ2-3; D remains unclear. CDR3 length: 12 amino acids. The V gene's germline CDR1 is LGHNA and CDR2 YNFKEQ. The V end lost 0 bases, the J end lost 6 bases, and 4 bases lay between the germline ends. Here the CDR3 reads CASSQERDTQYF. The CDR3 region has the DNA TGTGCCAGCAGCCAAGAAAGGGATACGCAGTATTTT.

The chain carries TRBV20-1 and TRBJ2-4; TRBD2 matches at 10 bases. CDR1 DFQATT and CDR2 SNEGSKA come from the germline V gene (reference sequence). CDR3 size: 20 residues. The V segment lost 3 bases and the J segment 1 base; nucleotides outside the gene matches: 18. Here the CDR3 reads CSASRARASGRGKAKNIQYF. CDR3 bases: TGCAGTGCTAGTCGGGCAAGGGCTAGCGGGAGAGGTAAGGCCAAAAACATTCAGTACTTC.

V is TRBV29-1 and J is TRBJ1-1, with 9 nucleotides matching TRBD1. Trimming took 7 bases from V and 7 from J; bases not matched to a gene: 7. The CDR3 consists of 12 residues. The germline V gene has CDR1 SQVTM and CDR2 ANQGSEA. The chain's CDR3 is CSASGQGREAFF. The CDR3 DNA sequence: TGCAGCGCGTCGGGACAGGGCCGTGAAGCTTTCTTT.

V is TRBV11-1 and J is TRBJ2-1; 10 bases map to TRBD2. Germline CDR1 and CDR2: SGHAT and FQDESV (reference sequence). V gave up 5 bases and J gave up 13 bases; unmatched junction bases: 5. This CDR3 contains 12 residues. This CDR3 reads CASSQSGRAQFF. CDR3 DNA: TGTGCCAGCAGCCAGAGCGGGAGGGCCCAGTTCTTC.

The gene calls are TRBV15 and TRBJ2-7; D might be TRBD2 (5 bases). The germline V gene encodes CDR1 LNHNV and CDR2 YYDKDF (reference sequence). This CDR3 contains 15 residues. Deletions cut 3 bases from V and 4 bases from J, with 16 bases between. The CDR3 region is CATSRGDSEIYEQYF. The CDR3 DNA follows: TGTGCCACCAGCAGGGGAGACTCGGAGATTTACGAGCAGTACTTC.

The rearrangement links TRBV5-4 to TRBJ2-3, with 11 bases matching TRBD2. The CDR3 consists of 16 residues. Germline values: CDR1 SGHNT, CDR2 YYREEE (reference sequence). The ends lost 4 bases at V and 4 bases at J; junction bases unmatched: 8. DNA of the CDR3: TGTGCCAGCAGCCGTAAACTAGCGGGAGAAGCAGATACGCAGTATTTT. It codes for CASSRKLAGEADTQYF.

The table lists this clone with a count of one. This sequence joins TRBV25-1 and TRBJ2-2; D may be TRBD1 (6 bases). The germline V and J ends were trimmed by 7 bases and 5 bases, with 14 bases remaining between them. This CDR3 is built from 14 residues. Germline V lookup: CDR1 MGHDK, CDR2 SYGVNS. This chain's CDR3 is CASNGLGATGELFF. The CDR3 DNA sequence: TGTGCCAGCAATGGTCTGGGGGCGACCGGGGAGCTGTTTTTT.

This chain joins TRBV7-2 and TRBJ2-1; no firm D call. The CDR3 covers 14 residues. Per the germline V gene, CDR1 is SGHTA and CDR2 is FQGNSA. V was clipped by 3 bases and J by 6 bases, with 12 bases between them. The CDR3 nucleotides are TGTGCCAGCAGCTTTAGCAATGGTGTCAATGAGCAGTTCTTC. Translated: CASSFSNGVNEQFF.

DNA for the CDR3: TGTGCCAGCAGTTCCGGGACAGGGGTCTTTGGCTACACCTTC. This codes for CASSSGTGVFGYTF. The chain is built from TRBV28 and TRBJ1-2, with 10 bases that match TRBD1. V lost 4 bases, J lost 7 bases, and 6 bases stayed unmatched. Germline lookup yields CDR1 MDHEN and CDR2 SYDVKM. The CDR3 loop spans 14 amino acids.

The DNA of the CDR3 is TGCGCCAGCAGCCTACCACGACAGGGGGCTAAGACCGGGGAGCTGTTTTTT. It yields the protein CASSLPRQGAKTGELFF. The chain uses TRBV4-3 and TRBJ2-2, with 10 nucleotides matching TRBD1. Losses at the gene ends were 4 bases for V and 5 bases for J; bases not matched to a gene: 10. From germline, CDR1 is LGHNA and CDR2 YSLEER. The CDR3 has 17 residues.

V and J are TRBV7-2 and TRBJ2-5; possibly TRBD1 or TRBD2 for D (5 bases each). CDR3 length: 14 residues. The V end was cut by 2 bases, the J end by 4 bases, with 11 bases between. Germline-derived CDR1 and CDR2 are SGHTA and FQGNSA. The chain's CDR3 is CASSLWGSRETQYF. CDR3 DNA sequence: TGTGCCAGCAGCTTATGGGGGAGCCGAGAGACCCAGTACTTC. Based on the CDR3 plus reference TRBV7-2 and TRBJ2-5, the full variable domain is GAGVSQSPSNKVTEKGKDVELRCDPISGHTALYWYRQSLGQGLEFLIYFQGNSAPDKSGLPSDRFSAERTGGSVSTLTIQRTQQEDSAVYLCASSLWGSRETQYFGPGTRLLVL.